This TCR beta chain was profiled in a study of shared clonotypes between healthy human individuals. This was a deep-level run. Libraries were prepared by immunoSEQ multiplex PCR; TCRdb keeps only in-frame clonotypes and omits some of them. The data contain around 2.5 million clones, 93% of them singletons. This CDR3 contains 15 residues. Trimming shortened V by 6 bases and J by 6 bases, and 18 bases separated the two germline ends. The germline CDR1 and CDR2 sequences are MNHEY and SMNVEV (reference sequence). General study results and limits: Large sequencing depth failed to make sorted-subset sequencing complete, rarefaction showed. It was only blood that was sampled, and tissue repertoires likely differ.

Points on this clone: Its antigen is still unknown.

The chain is built from TRBV27 and TRBJ1-5, with D possibly matching TRBD1 (5 bases). Sequencing was done on a sample of naive CD4+ T cells from PBMCs. Sample subset: CD45RA+ positively selected. The clonotype originates from a man between 18 and 29 years old in good health. Some clones in this sample may be carry-over from other donors' samples. CDR3 coding DNA: TGTGCCAGCAGCCTAGCTGGGGGGGTAACTCAGCCCCAGCATTTT. Protein: CASSLAGGVTQPQHF.